This T cell receptor beta chain was observed in a study of TIL therapy for anti-PD-1-resistant metastatic lung cancer. Study at large: Patients then received nivolumab; progressors got lymphodepletion, TIL and IL-2.

Time point denoted: pre-treatment sample, taken before nivolumab and TIL therapy. The immunoSEQ assay was v3. Each library reached some 2.1 million read pairs, or roughly 5-6.5 million at deep level. Repertoires were generated with immunoSEQ multiplex PCR, while TCRdb's copy carries only in-frame clones and drops some. Among tens of thousands of clones, more than 60% were seen once, and the ten largest hold about 6%. The CDR3 consists of 19 residues. Germline CDR1 LNHNV, CDR2 YYDKDF (reference sequence). Losses at the gene ends were 1 base for V and 3 bases for J; bases not matched to a gene: 12. The rearrangement joins TRBV15 to TRBJ2-5; TRBD2 aligns across 12 bases. This sequence originates from a person between 30 and 80 years old with non-small cell lung cancer. Material: blood, obtained at baseline. The chain's CDR3 is CATSRVGGIRLAGEETQYF. In nucleotides, the CDR3 is TGTGCCACCAGCAGAGTAGGGGGGATTCGACTAGCGGGGGAAGAGACCCAGTACTTC. Drawing the rest from reference TRBV15 and TRBJ2-5, the complete variable domain is DAMVIQNPRYQVTQFGKPVTLSCSQTLNHNVMYWYQQKSSQAPKLLFHYYDKDFNNEADTPDNFQSRRPNTSFCFLDIRSPGLGDTAMYLCATSRVGGIRLAGEETQYFGPGTRLLVL.